The entry below describes one TCR beta chain. Its target is not known. V lost 0 bases, J lost 10 bases, and 1 base stayed unmatched. CDR1 is SGHDT and CDR2 is YYEEEE in the germline V gene. This CDR3 has 14 residues. This sample was included in a study of cytomegalovirus exposure and HLA in healthy donors. For the study at large: Counted in an early data release were 65 million to 100 million unique TCRs from HLA-typed donors. Findings and limits, study-wide: Later genetic work tied a missense DCLRE1C variant to beta-chain V and J trimming. A classifier reportedly called cytomegalovirus status with high sensitivity and specificity.

With 60 Vbeta and 13 Jbeta primers, the PCR was carried out. Produced via immunoSEQ multiplex PCR; TCRdb's table is partial and in-frame only. The sample consists of about 170,000 clones, approximately 79% of them appearing once. Sequencing was carried out using PBMCs. The TCR sequence derives from a man aged 40-50 years in good health and CMV-seropositive. The gene calls are TRBV5-6 and TRBJ1-6; 10 bases agree with TRBD1. CDR3 loop: CASSLGQGASPLHF. CDR3 in DNA: TGTGCCAGCAGCTTGGGACAGGGGGCATCACCCCTCCACTTT.